Listed here is a single T cell receptor beta chain. What antigen it recognizes has not been identified. No much larger clone exists at a distance of one base, and base qualities are not known. From the germline V gene (reference sequence), CDR1 is GTSNPN and CDR2 is SVGIG. Cut back by 2 bases and 0 bases, the V and J ends lie 11 bases apart. CDR3 length: 15 amino acids, cysteine to phenylalanine. Just the 45-base CDR3 DNA is kept, in frame starting at base 1. These data are taken from a study of shared clonotypes between healthy human individuals (TCRdb year 2020). For the wider study: Three men and two women, aged 18 to 49 years, made up the cohort. For each donor, CD4 naive and CD4 memory were each given three plates, CD8 naive was given two plates, and CD8 memory was given one plate. To estimate repertoire size and how much clonotypes are shared between individuals, the study performed deep sequencing of blood TCR repertoires from a few healthy adults. To increase sequencing depth and limit assay-specific biases, different laboratories used diverse techniques to prepare libraries and sequence TCR repertoires. Between about 0.8 and 9 billion PBMCs per donor were obtained by leukapheresis. Findings and caveats that apply to the study as a whole: Based on pairwise subsampling, the degree of clonotype sharing among donors was expected to be affected by sequencing depth. Compared with non-shared clonotypes, the clonotypes found in all four sorted-subset donors had higher generation probabilities. Because the study included only a small number of donors, the genetic and exposure-history diversity represented was limited. Naive subsets generally had larger estimated clonotype richness than memory subsets. Across a handful of donors, roughly 5.1% of naive CD4, approximately 3.6% of naive CD8, under 2.5% of memory CD4, and over 0.35% of memory CD8 clonotypes were shared. Incomplete sequencing was indicated by rarefaction of sorted-subset datasets, despite the large sequencing depth. Only blood was sampled, and tissue TCR repertoires likely differ from those in blood.

TCR CDR3 regions were amplified from genomic DNA by multiplex PCR using the deep immunoSEQ assay. Genomic DNA extracted from each cell subset was distributed evenly over all wells of several immunoSEQ 96-well plates, and each plate served as one replicate. Each replicate PCR for sorted subsets received around 200 ng genomic DNA, equal to about 30,000 T cell genomes. Purified libraries were quantified with a Qubit 3.0 fluorometer, sized on a Bioanalyzer 2100, and re-quantified with the KAPA Library Quantification kit. Each immunoSEQ 96-well plate was sequenced on its own single-read 150-cycle Illumina NextSeq 550 flow cell. The original methods were these. Because the immunoSEQ output included only junctional sequences and no quality scores, the filtering could not be the same as the filtering used for full-length reads. To assign V/J genes and CDR3, sequences were annotated using PyIR, a Python wrapper for IgBLAST v1.9, with IMGT germline references. Reads were removed for weak V/J assignments (E-value above 1e-6), missing CDR3, stop codons, out-of-frame junctions, or ambiguous translated residues. A V3J clonotype was defined by an identical inferred V gene, J gene, and CDR3 amino acid sequence. Percentage overlap between repertoires was calculated by dividing the number of shared unique clonotypes by the size of the smaller repertoire. RTK rarefaction, the Chao1 estimator, and Recon v2.1 estimates of unobserved clonotypes were used to assess repertoire richness. OLGA was used to compute generation probabilities for all TCRbeta clonotypes that the gDNA method yielded from four donors. TCRdb's version of the immuneACCESS table is confined to in-frame rearrangements and falls short of the full clone set. An unresolved V gene accounts for under half of the shortfall where checked; the remainder is of unknown origin. The V and J calls and clone size come from that table; D and trimming were worked out from the DNA. Here the sample has 600,000 to 750,000 clones; around 77% occur a single time. The top ten constitute around 1.8% of the sample.

Healthy HIV-negative adults with no recently reported acute infections or vaccinations were included as donors. Only Caucasian adults living in Nashville, Tennessee, USA were represented among the donors. CD4+ T cells were enriched by magnetic negative selection, after which naive cells were positively selected on CD45RA and the negative fraction was taken as the memory subset. Blood was collected by leukapheresis, and PBMCs were isolated by Ficoll-Histopaque density gradient centrifugation and then cryopreserved in liquid nitrogen vapor phase. Purity and quantity of every magnetically sorted T cell population were checked by analytical flow cytometry. From each sorted fraction, genomic DNA was isolated and quantified by UV absorbance on a Nanodrop 2000c.

The sequence joins TRBV30 to TRBJ1-5; no confident D gene assignment can be made. The TCR comes from a young woman in good health. What was sequenced was memory CD4+ T cells sorted from blood. The cell subset or site label, read with the paper, signifies: CD45RA-negative fraction. Read as DNA, the sequence is TGTGCCTGGAGTCCGACGATCAATAGCAATCAGCCCCAGCATTTT. This codes for CAWSPTINSNQPQHF.